A selection of T cell receptor beta chains follows, all from one sample in a study of identical twins. One entry per CDR3 protein, called by TCRdb with MiXCR from the 5' RACE reads. This sample has 450,000 to 650,000 distinct CDR3 sequences, with around 15% found just once. These data were likewise used in another study, on yellow fever vaccine responses in identical twins.

Sequencing was done on a sample of CD4+ T cells sorted from blood. The receptors were gathered from a woman aged 18-29 years in good health. Both conserved end residues are part of each CDR3. D genes are given only for firm matches. Rows may omit the clone size; those that give it use once, few, many or a size class.

v_gene,j_gene,abundance,len,d_gene,CDR3nt,CDR3aa
TRBV4-2,TRBJ2-3,NA,16,NA,TGTGCCAGCAGCCAAGCGTCGGCACAGACCACAGATACGCAGTATTTT,CASSQASAQTTDTQYF
TRBV29-1,TRBJ2-5,NA,13,NA,TGCAGCGTCACCTACGGGGGATTGGAGACCCAGTACTTC,CSVTYGGLETQYF
TRBV12-3/TRBV12-4,TRBJ1-2,NA,15,NA,TGTGCCAGCAGTTTCCTCTTACAGGGCCCGGTTGGCTACACCTTC,CASSFLLQGPVGYTF
TRBV10-3,TRBJ2-3,NA,15,NA,TGTGTCGCCTCGGCGCTAGGGGTGAGCACAGATACGCAGTATTTT,CVASALGVSTDTQYF
TRBV10-3,TRBJ2-7,NA,15,TRBD2,TGTGCCATCAGTGAGGGACTAGGTTTACCCTACGAGCAGTACTTC,CAISEGLGLPYEQYF
TRBV12-3/TRBV12-4,TRBJ1-1,few,13,NA,TGTGCCAGCCTCTTCCGAAGAGGGACAGAAGCTTTCTTT,CASLFRRGTEAFF
TRBV20-1,TRBJ1-5,few,14,NA,TGCAGTGCAGGGGGGGCAGGGGGCAATCAGCCCCAGCATTTT,CSAGGAGGNQPQHF
TRBV14,TRBJ2-3,few,15,NA,TGTGCCAGCAGCCAAGACGGAATAGGGATGGATACGCAGTATTTT,CASSQDGIGMDTQYF
TRBV7-8,TRBJ2-1,NA,18,TRBD2,TGTGCCAGCAGCCGCCTAGCGGGAGGCCCCAGCTCCTACAATGAGCAGTTCTTC,CASSRLAGGPSSYNEQFF
TRBV3-1,TRBJ1-4,few,15,NA,TGTGCCAGCAGCCCAACGGAGAGGAGGAATGAAAAACTGTTTTTT,CASSPTERRNEKLFF
TRBV6-1,TRBJ2-3,NA,16,NA,TGTGCCAGCAGTGCAACAGGGAATCAACCTTCAGATACGCAGTATTTT,CASSATGNQPSDTQYF
TRBV7-9,TRBJ1-5,few,15,TRBD1,TGTGCCAGCAGCGCTTCCGGGACAGGGAATCAGCCCCAGCATTTT,CASSASGTGNQPQHF
TRBV10-1,TRBJ2-1,NA,14,TRBD1,TGCGCCAGCAGTGACAGGGGGCCAGACAATGAGCAGTTCTTC,CASSDRGPDNEQFF
TRBV7-9,TRBJ2-5,few,16,TRBD1,TGTGCCAGCAGCTACTCCGGTAGGACAGGCCAAGAGACCCAGTACTTC,CASSYSGRTGQETQYF
TRBV10-3,TRBJ2-1,few,14,NA,TGTGCCATCAGTGAGGGGATGGGGTACGATGAGCAGTTCTTC,CAISEGMGYDEQFF
TRBV7-9,TRBJ2-7,few,15,TRBD1,TGTGCCAGCACCCCGTCGGGGACAGGGATTTTCGAGCAGTACTTC,CASTPSGTGIFEQYF
TRBV7-2,TRBJ1-6,few,14,NA,TGTGCCAGCAGCCCGCTTTGGGGTGGATCACCCCTCCACTTT,CASSPLWGGSPLHF
TRBV20-1,TRBJ1-1,once,13,NA,TGCAGTGCTAGAGGTAGCATGAACACTGAAGCTTTCTTT,CSARGSMNTEAFF
TRBV12-3/TRBV12-4,TRBJ2-7,many,15,NA,TGTGCCAGCAGCGCGCAGGGTGGCGGGATCTACGAGCAGTACTTC,CASSAQGGGIYEQYF
TRBV5-1,TRBJ1-3,NA,16,NA,TGCGCCAGCAGCTTGAGAGGGGTCAACTCTGGAAACACCATATATTTT,CASSLRGVNSGNTIYF
TRBV20-1,TRBJ1-2,NA,12,NA,TGCAGTGCCCCAACAGGGTCGGGTGGCTACACCTTC,CSAPTGSGGYTF
TRBV2,TRBJ2-2,many,13,NA,TGTGCCAGCAGTTGGGGGCAGGACGGGGAGCTGTTTTTT,CASSWGQDGELFF
TRBV6-5,TRBJ2-2,NA,17,TRBD2,TGTGCCAGCAGTTATCGACTAGCGGGTATGAACACCGGGGAGCTGTTTTTT,CASSYRLAGMNTGELFF
TRBV4-2,TRBJ2-5,few,17,TRBD2,TGTGCCAGCAGCCAAGACTGGACTAGCGGGGGGCAAGAGACCCAGTACTTC,CASSQDWTSGGQETQYF
TRBV28,TRBJ2-5,NA,14,TRBD1,TGTGCCAGCAGTTGGGGGACAGGGAGCGAGACCCAGTACTTC,CASSWGTGSETQYF
TRBV2,TRBJ2-3,NA,13,NA,TGTGCCAGCAGTGCGGGGGGCCAAGATACGCAGTATTTT,CASSAGGQDTQYF
TRBV2,TRBJ2-7,NA,13,TRBD1,TGTGCCAGCAGCGAGGACAGGGACTACGAGCAGTACTTC,CASSEDRDYEQYF
TRBV29-1,TRBJ2-1,NA,12,TRBD1,TGCAGCGTTGAAGACTGGGGGGACAGGACGATCTTC,CSVEDWGDRTIF
TRBV5-5,TRBJ2-1,NA,15,TRBD1,TGTGCCAGCAGCTTGGGGGACAGGGCCGACAATGAGCAGTTCTTC,CASSLGDRADNEQFF